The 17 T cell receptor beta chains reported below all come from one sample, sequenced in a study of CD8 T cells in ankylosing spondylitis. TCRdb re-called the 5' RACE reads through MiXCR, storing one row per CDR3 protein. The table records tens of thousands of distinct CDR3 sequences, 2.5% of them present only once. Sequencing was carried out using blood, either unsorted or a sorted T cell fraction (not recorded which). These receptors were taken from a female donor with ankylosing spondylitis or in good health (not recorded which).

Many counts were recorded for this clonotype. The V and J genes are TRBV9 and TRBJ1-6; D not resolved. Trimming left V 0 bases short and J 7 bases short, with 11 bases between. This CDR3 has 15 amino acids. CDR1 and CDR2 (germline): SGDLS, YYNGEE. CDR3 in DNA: TGTGCCAGCAGCGTAGGCTGGGAGGGAAATTCACCCCTCCACTTT. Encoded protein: CASSVGWEGNSPLHF.

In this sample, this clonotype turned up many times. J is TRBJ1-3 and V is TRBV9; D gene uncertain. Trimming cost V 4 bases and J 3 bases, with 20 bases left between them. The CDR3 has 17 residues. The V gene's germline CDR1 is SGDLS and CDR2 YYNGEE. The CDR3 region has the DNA TGTGCCAGCAGCCCATCCTACGACGGAACCGTTGGAAACACCATATATTTT. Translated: CASSPSYDGTVGNTIYF.

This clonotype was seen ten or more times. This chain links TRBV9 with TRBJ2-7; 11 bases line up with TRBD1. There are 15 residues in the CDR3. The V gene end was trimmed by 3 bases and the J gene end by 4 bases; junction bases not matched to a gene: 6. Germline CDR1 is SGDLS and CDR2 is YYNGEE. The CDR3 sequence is CASSAPGTGGYEQYF. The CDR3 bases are TGTGCCAGCAGCGCTCCCGGGACAGGGGGATACGAGCAGTACTTC.

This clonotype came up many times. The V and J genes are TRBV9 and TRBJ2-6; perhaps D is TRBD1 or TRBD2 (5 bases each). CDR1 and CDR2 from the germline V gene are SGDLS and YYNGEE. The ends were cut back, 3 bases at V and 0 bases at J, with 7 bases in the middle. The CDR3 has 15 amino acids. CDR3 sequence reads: CASSAGSSGANVLTF. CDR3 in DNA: TGTGCCAGCAGCGCAGGGAGCTCTGGGGCCAACGTCCTGACTTTC.

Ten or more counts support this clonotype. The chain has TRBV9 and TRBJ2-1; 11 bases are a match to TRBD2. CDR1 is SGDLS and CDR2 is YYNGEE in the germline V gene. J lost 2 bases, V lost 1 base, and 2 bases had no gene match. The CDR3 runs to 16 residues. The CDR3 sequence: CASSVLTSGAYNEQFF. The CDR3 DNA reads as TGTGCCAGCAGCGTACTGACTAGCGGGGCCTACAATGAGCAGTTCTTC. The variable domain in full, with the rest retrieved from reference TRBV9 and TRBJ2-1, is DSGVTQTPKHLITATGQRVTLRCSPRSGDLSVYWYQQSLDQGLQFLIQYYNGEERAKGNILERFSAQQFPDLHSELNLSSLELGDSALYFCASSVLTSGAYNEQFFGPGTRLTVL.

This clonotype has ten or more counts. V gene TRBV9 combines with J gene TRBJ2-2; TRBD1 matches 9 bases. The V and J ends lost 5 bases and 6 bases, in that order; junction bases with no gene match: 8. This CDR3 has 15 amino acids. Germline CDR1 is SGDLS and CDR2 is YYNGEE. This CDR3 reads CASSSRQGVPGELFF. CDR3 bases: TGTGCCAGCAGTTCTAGACAGGGGGTACCCGGGGAGCTGTTTTTT.

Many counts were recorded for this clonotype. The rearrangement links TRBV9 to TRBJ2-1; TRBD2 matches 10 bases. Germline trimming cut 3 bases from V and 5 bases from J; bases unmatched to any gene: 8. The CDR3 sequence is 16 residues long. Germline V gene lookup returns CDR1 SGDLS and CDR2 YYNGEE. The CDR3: CASSASRTSGNNEQFF. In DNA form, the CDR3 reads TGTGCCAGCAGCGCTAGCAGGACTAGCGGAAACAATGAGCAGTTCTTC.

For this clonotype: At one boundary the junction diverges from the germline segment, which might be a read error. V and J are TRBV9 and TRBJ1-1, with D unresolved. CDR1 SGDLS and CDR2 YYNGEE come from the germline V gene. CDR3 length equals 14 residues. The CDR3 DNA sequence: TGTGCCAGCAGCGTAGATCCTATGAACATTGAAGCTTTCTTT. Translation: CASSVDPMNIEAFF.

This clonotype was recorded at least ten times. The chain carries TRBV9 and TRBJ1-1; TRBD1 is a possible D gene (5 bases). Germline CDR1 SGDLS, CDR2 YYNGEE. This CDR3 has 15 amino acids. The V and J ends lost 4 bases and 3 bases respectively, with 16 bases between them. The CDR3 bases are TGTGCCAGCAGCCCGAACGGGGGGGGTGACACTGAAGCTTTCTTT. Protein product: CASSPNGGGDTEAFF.

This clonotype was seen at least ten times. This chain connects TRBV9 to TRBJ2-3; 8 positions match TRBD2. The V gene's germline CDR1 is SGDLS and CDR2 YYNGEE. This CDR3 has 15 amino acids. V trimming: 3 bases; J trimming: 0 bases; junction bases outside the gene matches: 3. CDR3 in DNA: TGTGCCAGCAGCGCCGGGGGGGGAAGCACAGATACGCAGTATTTT. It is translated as CASSAGGGSTDTQYF.

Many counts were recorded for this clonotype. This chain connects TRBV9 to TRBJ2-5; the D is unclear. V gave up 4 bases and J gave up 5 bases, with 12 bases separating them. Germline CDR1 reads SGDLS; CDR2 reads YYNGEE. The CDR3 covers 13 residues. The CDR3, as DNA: TGTGCCAGCAGCCCCTCTCTGGGGGAGACCCAGTACTTC. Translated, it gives CASSPSLGETQYF.

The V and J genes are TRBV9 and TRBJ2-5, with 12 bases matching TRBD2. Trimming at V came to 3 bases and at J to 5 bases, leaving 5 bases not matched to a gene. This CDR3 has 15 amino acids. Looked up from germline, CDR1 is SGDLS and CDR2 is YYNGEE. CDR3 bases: TGTGCCAGCAGCGCGACTAGCGGGGGTTTGGAGACCCAGTACTTC. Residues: CASSATSGGLETQYF.

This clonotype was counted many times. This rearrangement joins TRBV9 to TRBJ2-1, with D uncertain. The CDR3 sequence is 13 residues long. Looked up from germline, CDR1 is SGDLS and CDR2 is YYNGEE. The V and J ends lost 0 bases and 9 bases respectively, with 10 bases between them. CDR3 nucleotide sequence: TGTGCCAGCAGCGTAGATGCGAGACTTGAGCAGTTCTTC. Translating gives CASSVDARLEQFF.

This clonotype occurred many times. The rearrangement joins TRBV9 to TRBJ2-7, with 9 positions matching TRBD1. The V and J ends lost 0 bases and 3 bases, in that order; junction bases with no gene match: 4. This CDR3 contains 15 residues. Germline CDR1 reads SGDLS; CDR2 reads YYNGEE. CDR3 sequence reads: CASSVGTGAIYEQYF. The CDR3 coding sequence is TGTGCCAGCAGCGTAGGGACAGGGGCGATCTACGAGCAGTACTTC.

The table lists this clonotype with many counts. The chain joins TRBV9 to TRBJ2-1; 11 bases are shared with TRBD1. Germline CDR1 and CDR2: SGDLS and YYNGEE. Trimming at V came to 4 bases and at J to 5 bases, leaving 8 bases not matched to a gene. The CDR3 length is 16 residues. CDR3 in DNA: TGTGCCAGCAGCCCAGTGGGGACAGGGGGGAACAATGAGCAGTTCTTC. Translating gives CASSPVGTGGNNEQFF. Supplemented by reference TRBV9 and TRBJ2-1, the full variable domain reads DSGVTQTPKHLITATGQRVTLRCSPRSGDLSVYWYQQSLDQGLQFLIQYYNGEERAKGNILERFSAQQFPDLHSELNLSSLELGDSALYFCASSPVGTGGNNEQFFGPGTRLTVL.

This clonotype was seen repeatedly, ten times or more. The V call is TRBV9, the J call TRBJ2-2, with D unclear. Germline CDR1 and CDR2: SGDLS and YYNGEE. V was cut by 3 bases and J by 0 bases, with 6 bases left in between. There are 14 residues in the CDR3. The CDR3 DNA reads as TGTGCCAGCAGCGCGTTCGCGAACACCGGGGAGCTGTTTTTT. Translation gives CASSAFANTGELFF.

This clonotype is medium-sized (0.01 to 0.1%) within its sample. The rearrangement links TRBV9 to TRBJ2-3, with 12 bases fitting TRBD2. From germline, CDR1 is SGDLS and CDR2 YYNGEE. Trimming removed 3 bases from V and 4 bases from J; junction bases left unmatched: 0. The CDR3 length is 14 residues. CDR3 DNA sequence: TGTGCCAGCAGCGGACTAGCGGGAGCAGATACGCAGTATTTT. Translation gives CASSGLAGADTQYF.